This T cell receptor beta chain is from a study of CD8+CD57+ T cells in acquired aplastic anemia. The TCR beta profiling, which covered VDJ combination and CDR3 sequence, was carried out using genomic DNA as the template. One entry per CDR3 protein results from TCRdb running MiXCR on the reads. The sample carries 200,000 to 250,000 distinct CDR3 sequences, 47% recorded once. Flow cytometry had shown expanded CD8+CD57+ cells in the patients chosen for sequencing. V lost 4 bases, J lost 0 bases, and 12 bases lay in between. The germline V gene has CDR1 LGHNA and CDR2 YNFKEQ. The CDR3 consists of 15 residues.

The chain is built from TRBV4-2 and TRBJ2-5, with unresolved D. The sequence came from a human donor with aplastic anemia. Sequencing used sorted CD4+, CD8+, or CD8+CD57+ T cells (not recorded which) from PBMCs. The CDR3, as DNA: TGTGCCAGCAGCCGAGGATCTCAGTACCAAGAGACCCAGTACTTC. This translates into CASSRGSQYQETQYF.